The 20 T cell receptor beta chains reported below all come from one sample, sequenced in a study of control samples from healthy donors and cancer patients. TCRdb's table, derived via immunoSEQ multiplex PCR, lists solely in-frame clones and lacks some. The sample records some 80,000 clones, around 92% being singletons. Sequencing was performed on blood. All receptors come from a woman aged 55-69 years in good health.

The chain recombines TRBV6-2 or TRBV6-3 with TRBJ1-1; TRBD1 matches at 7 bases. V gave up 0 bases and J gave up 5 bases; unmatched junction bases: 0. CDR1 and CDR2 (germline): MNHEY, SVGEGT. This CDR3 contains 13 residues. The CDR3: CASSYSRGTEAFF. Written as DNA, the CDR3 is TGTGCCAGCAGTTACTCCAGGGGGACTGAAGCTTTCTTT.

The rearrangement uses TRBV11-2 and TRBJ1-4, with D maybe TRBD1 (5 bases). The length of the CDR3 is 14 residues. V lost 7 bases to trimming and J lost 4 bases, with 13 bases between them. CDR1 is SGHAT and CDR2 is FQNNGV in the germline V gene. The CDR3 coding sequence is TGTGCCAGCACCCAGGGAGGGTATAATGAAAAACTGTTTTTT. Protein: CASTQGGYNEKLFF.

The rearrangement uses TRBV5-1 and TRBJ2-2; 12 bases match TRBD2. Losses at the gene ends were 3 bases for V and 5 bases for J; bases not matched to a gene: 14. Germline CDR1 SGHRS, CDR2 YFSETQ. This CDR3 region has 19 residues. The CDR3 here is CASSSARTSGNWGTGELFF. DNA for the CDR3: TGCGCCAGCAGCTCGGCCCGGACTAGCGGGAATTGGGGGACCGGGGAGCTGTTTTTT.

Concerning this clone: One end of the junction does not line up with germline, which may come from a read error. The rearrangement links TRBV30 to TRBJ2-5; D unresolved. Germline CDR1 and CDR2: GTSNPN and SVGIG (reference sequence). CDR3 length: 12 amino acids. In DNA form, the CDR3 reads TGTGCCTGGAGTGTAGACCAAGCGACCCAGTACTTC. It is translated as CAWSVDQATQYF.

J is TRBJ2-7 and V is TRBV2; D is unclear. This CDR3 spans 14 amino acids. The V and J ends lost 2 bases and 3 bases respectively, with 11 bases between them. CDR1 is SNHLY, CDR2 FYNNEI, per germline. The CDR3 is CASSERTVNYEQYF. Written as DNA, the CDR3 is TGTGCCAGCAGTGAAAGGACCGTAAACTACGAGCAGTACTTC.

V gene TRBV6-2 or TRBV6-3 combines with J gene TRBJ2-5; D may be TRBD1 (6 bases). The germline V gene has CDR1 MNHEY and CDR2 SVGEGT. There are 13 residues in the CDR3. Trimming removed 6 bases from V and 3 bases from J, with 11 bases in between. As DNA, the CDR3 is TGTGCCAGCAGCAGGGGTGGAAAAGAGACCCAGTACTTC. Encoded protein: CASSRGGKETQYF.

The rearrangement uses TRBV20-1 and TRBJ1-1, with D uncertain. The CDR3 is 10 residues long. V was shortened by 3 bases and J by 11 bases, with 10 bases between the two germline ends. Germline V gene sequence: CDR1 DFQATT, CDR2 SNEGSKA (reference sequence). The CDR3 loop is CSASVIGAFF. The DNA for the CDR3 is TGCAGTGCTAGTGTGATTGGGGCTTTCTTT.

As to this clone: The DNA is omitted, as the CDR3 cannot be located on it reliably, and the CDR3 follows TCRdb's listing. The gene calls are TRBV6-5 and TRBJ2-4; the D call TRBD2 from the table was never checked on the DNA. From its first to its last residue, the CDR3 has 16 amino acids. Germline CDR1 reads MNHEY; CDR2 reads SVGAGI. The CDR3: CASSSSTSTAKNIQYF.

The gene calls are TRBV9 and TRBJ1-1; TRBD1 matches 11 bases. The CDR3 contains 16 residues. Per the germline V gene, CDR1 is SGDLS and CDR2 is YYNGEE. The V segment lost 4 bases and the J segment 1 base; nucleotides outside the gene matches: 6. This chain's CDR3 is CASSRGQGASNTEAFF. CDR3 DNA: TGTGCCAGCAGCCGAGGACAGGGGGCGTCGAACACTGAAGCTTTCTTT.

This clone showed up just once. The chain recombines TRBV28 with TRBJ1-1, with 7 bases that match TRBD1. Germline V CDR1 and CDR2: MDHEN, SYDVKM. With V trimmed by 2 bases and J by 4 bases, 7 bases remained unmatched. CDR3 length: 15 amino acids. The CDR3 spells CASSLGTVGPTEAFF. The CDR3 bases are TGTGCCAGCAGTTTAGGGACAGTAGGGCCCACTGAAGCTTTCTTT.

The chain combines TRBV5-1 with TRBJ1-3, with D hard to call. This CDR3 has 13 amino acids. V lost 4 bases to trimming and J lost 4 bases, with 9 bases between them. Germline CDR1 reads SGHRS; CDR2 reads YFSETQ. CDR3 DNA: TGCGCCAGCAGCCCGACCCTCGGAAACACCATATATTTT. It specifies CASSPTLGNTIYF.

V is TRBV28 and J is TRBJ1-2; TRBD1 matches 8 bases. V lost 2 bases, J lost 3 bases, and 2 bases stayed unmatched. The CDR3 is 14 residues long. The germline V gene has CDR1 MDHEN and CDR2 SYDVKM. This CDR3 is CASSLPGQDYGYTF. The CDR3 DNA sequence: TGTGCCAGCAGTTTACCGGGACAGGACTATGGCTACACCTTC.

The rearrangement joins TRBV18 to TRBJ1-3; TRBD1 agrees at 7 bases. The germline gives CDR1 KGHSH, CDR2 LQKENI. The V segment lost 6 bases and the J segment 1 base; nucleotides outside the gene matches: 12. CDR3 length equals 17 residues. Here the CDR3 reads CASSLTGVRLSGNTIYF. The CDR3 DNA sequence: TGTGCCAGCTCGCTAACAGGGGTCCGGTTATCTGGAAACACCATATATTTT.

The V and J genes are TRBV28 and TRBJ2-3; D possibly corresponds to TRBD2 (5 bases). V was shortened by 2 bases and J by 1 base, with 7 bases between the two germline ends. The CDR3 spans 14 residues. Per the germline V gene, CDR1 is MDHEN and CDR2 is SYDVKM. The CDR3 is CASSLTRGTDTQYF. CDR3 sequence (DNA): TGTGCCAGCAGTTTAACGAGGGGCACAGATACGCAGTATTTT.

The chain has TRBV20-1 and TRBJ2-1, with 9 bases aligning to TRBD2. This CDR3 region has 16 residues. The germline gives CDR1 DFQATT, CDR2 SNEGSKA (reference sequence). V trimming: 3 bases; J trimming: 0 bases; junction bases outside the gene matches: 6. The CDR3 sequence: CSASLLSGSSYNEQFF. The CDR3 coding sequence is TGCAGTGCTAGTTTACTTAGCGGGAGCTCCTACAATGAGCAGTTCTTC.

V gene TRBV19 combines with J gene TRBJ1-4; D might be TRBD1 (6 bases). Trimming shortened V by 4 bases and J by 8 bases, and 14 bases separated the two germline ends. The germline V gene has CDR1 LNHDA and CDR2 SQIVND (reference sequence). The length of the CDR3 is 14 residues. The CDR3 bases are TGTGCCAGTAGTACTGGGACATCCGACGAAAAACTGTTTTTT. Its translation is CASSTGTSDEKLFF.

The V gene is TRBV5-1, the J gene TRBJ1-1; D is possibly TRBD1 (6 bases). From germline, CDR1 is SGHRS and CDR2 YFSETQ. V gave up 0 bases and J gave up 1 base, with 10 bases separating them. The CDR3 totals 15 residues. The CDR3 DNA is TGCGCCAGCAGCTTGGTCGGGGGCGCGAACACTGAAGCTTTCTTT. This codes for CASSLVGGANTEAFF.

The CDR3 bases are TGTGCCAGCAGCTTAGAATTAGAGTCTGAAGCTTTCTTT. It translates to CASSLELESEAFF. The J gene is TRBJ1-1, the V gene TRBV11-2; D is uncertain. Germline CDR1 reads SGHAT; CDR2 reads FQNNGV. The CDR3 consists of 13 residues. V gave up 0 bases and J gave up 6 bases, with 8 bases separating them.

V is TRBV7-9 and J is TRBJ1-4; no clear D. V was clipped by 5 bases and J by 5 bases, with 9 bases between them. CDR1 SEHNR and CDR2 FQNEAQ come from the germline V gene (reference sequence). CDR3 length: 13 amino acids. CDR3 sequence reads: CASSEGWNEKLFF. CDR3 coding DNA: TGTGCCAGCAGCGAAGGATGGAATGAAAAACTGTTTTTT.

This chain uses TRBV28 with TRBJ2-7; D is uncertain. Germline loops: CDR1 MDHEN, CDR2 SYDVKM. Trimming removed 1 base at V and 9 bases at J, with 7 bases between. The CDR3 runs 11 residues. DNA for the CDR3: TGTGCCAGCAGTTTATCGGGCGTGCAGTACTTC. This translates into CASSLSGVQYF.